Following are 22 T cell receptor beta chains from one sample sequenced in a study of blood T cell repertoires in COVID-19. Data came from immunoSEQ multiplex PCR; TCRdb stores just in-frame clones and leaves some out. Of fewer than 350,000 clones in the sample, around 90% are singletons; the top ten hold about 9.8%. The sample comprised peripheral blood. The receptors shown here come from a man aged 18 to 29 with active or convalescent COVID-19.

Here the CDR3 DNA reads TGTGCCATCAGTGGTACCAGTCCTGGCACTGAAGCTTTCTTT. Translating it yields CAISGTSPGTEAFF. J is TRBJ1-1 and V is TRBV10-3; D is unclear. Germline V gene lookup returns CDR1 ENHRY and CDR2 SYGVKD. Between the trimmed V and J ends, which lost 4 bases and 4 bases, there was a span of 13 bases. This CDR3 is 14 amino acids long.

V and J are TRBV10-3 and TRBJ2-6; possible D gene TRBD1, 5 bases. Deletions cut 6 bases from V and 2 bases from J, with 23 bases between. This CDR3 spans 19 amino acids. The germline CDR1 and CDR2 sequences are ENHRY and SYGVKD. The CDR3 loop is CAIRHSRATYPPGANVLTF. The DNA of the CDR3 is TGTGCCATCAGACACAGCAGGGCCACCTATCCACCTGGGGCCAACGTCCTGACTTTC.

The V and J genes are TRBV29-1 and TRBJ1-1; tentative D call: TRBD1 (5 bases). The CDR3 covers 14 residues. Per the germline V gene, CDR1 is SQVTM and CDR2 is ANQGSEA. V lost 5 bases to trimming and J lost 7 bases, with 20 bases between them. The CDR3 coding sequence is TGCAGCGTTAGTGGAGGCGGGGCCGGAGTTGAAGCTTTCTTT. This encodes CSVSGGGAGVEAFF.

V is TRBV19 and J is TRBJ2-5; TRBD1 matches at 8 bases. Losses at the gene ends were 5 bases for V and 1 base for J; bases not matched to a gene: 3. This CDR3 is built from 14 residues. Germline assignment: CDR1 LNHDA and CDR2 SQIVND (reference sequence). Written as DNA, the CDR3 is TGTGCCAGTAGTGTAACAGGGGGCCAAGAGACCCAGTACTTC. This encodes CASSVTGGQETQYF.

This CDR3 is CASSISRGIVNEQFF. In nucleotides, the CDR3 is TGTGCCAGTAGTATTTCCAGGGGGATCGTAAATGAGCAGTTCTTC. The chain joins TRBV19 to TRBJ2-1; TRBD1 agrees at 7 bases. The germline V gene has CDR1 LNHDA and CDR2 SQIVND (reference sequence). J lost 7 bases, V lost 3 bases, and 9 bases had no gene match. The CDR3 length is 15 residues.

V is TRBV4-3 and J is TRBJ2-7, with TRBD1 matching over 8 bases. The trim removed 1 base at V and 1 base at J, leaving 3 bases unmatched. The CDR3 length is 15 residues. From germline, CDR1 is LGHNA and CDR2 YSLEER. The DNA for the CDR3 is TGCGCCAGCAGCCAAGGCCGACAGGGGTCCTACGAGCAGTACTTC. Its translation: CASSQGRQGSYEQYF.

The V and J genes are TRBV2 and TRBJ1-2, with D hard to call. This CDR3 has 12 residues. Germline loops: CDR1 SNHLY, CDR2 FYNNEI. Trimming removed 8 bases at V and 4 bases at J, with 11 bases between. CDR3 region: CASSRGSYGYTF. CDR3 bases: TGTGCCAGCTCCCGAGGTAGCTATGGCTACACCTTC.

The gene calls are TRBV7-8 and TRBJ2-3; TRBD2 matches at 8 bases. With V trimmed by 2 bases and J by 0 bases, 1 base remained unmatched. Germline V gene sequence: CDR1 SGHVS, CDR2 FQNEAQ. The CDR3 extends over 15 amino acids. The CDR3 DNA reads as TGTGCCAGCAGCTTACGGGGGGGGAGCACAGATACGCAGTATTTT. Residues: CASSLRGGSTDTQYF.

This sequence joins TRBV10-3 and TRBJ2-1; the D is unclear. V shed 4 bases and J shed 10 bases, with 11 bases lying between them. Germline assignment: CDR1 ENHRY and CDR2 SYGVKD. The CDR3 is 12 residues long. The CDR3 DNA reads as TGTGCCATCAGTGGTGGAGATTTCGAGCAGTTCTTC. It encodes CAISGGDFEQFF.

This sequence joins TRBV15 and TRBJ2-7, with 9 positions matching TRBD1. This CDR3 has 17 residues. Trimming removed 0 bases from V and 4 bases from J; junction bases left unmatched: 10. Germline CDR1 is LNHNV and CDR2 is YYDKDF (reference sequence). CDR3 sequence: CATSRDFYGQGKYEQYF. DNA for the CDR3: TGTGCCACCAGCAGAGATTTTTATGGACAGGGGAAATACGAGCAGTACTTC.

The chain uses TRBV13 and TRBJ2-7, with D hard to call. The CDR3 is 14 residues long. V lost 2 bases to trimming and J lost 2 bases, with 10 bases between them. Germline V gene sequence: CDR1 PRHDT, CDR2 FYEKMQ (reference sequence). DNA of the CDR3: TGTGCCAGCAGCTTACGCGTTCTCGCCTACGAGCAGTACTTC. It encodes CASSLRVLAYEQYF.

The chain uses TRBV7-9 and TRBJ1-3; tentatively, D is TRBD1 (5 bases). Germline CDR1 reads SEHNR; CDR2 reads FQNEAQ (reference sequence). The CDR3 extends over 17 amino acids. With 5 bases removed from V and 4 bases from J, the gap between germline ends came to 21 bases. CDR3 sequence: CASSLLVRGATGNTIYF. The CDR3 DNA is TGTGCCAGCAGCCTCTTAGTGCGGGGCGCAACCGGAAACACCATATATTTT.

This chain connects TRBV3-1 (or the pseudogene TRBV3-2) to TRBJ1-1; D unclear. Trimming took 1 base from V and 4 from J, leaving 13 bases between them. Germline CDR1 and CDR2: LGHDT and YNNKEL (reference sequence). CDR3 length: 15 residues. CDR3 coding DNA: TGTGCCAGCAGCCAAGTCCCAGGTTTGGCCACTGAAGCTTTCTTT. This translates into CASSQVPGLATEAFF.

The chain has TRBV29-1 and TRBJ2-7; the match to TRBD1 covers 11 bases. Germline V lookup: CDR1 SQVTM, CDR2 ANQGSEA. The CDR3 is 15 amino acids. The ends lost 7 bases at V and 0 bases at J; junction bases unmatched: 8. The CDR3 protein is CSATGGTGGSYEQYF. The CDR3 DNA follows: TGCAGCGCCACCGGAGGGACAGGGGGCTCCTACGAGCAGTACTTC.

V is TRBV6-5 and J is TRBJ2-7; TRBD2 matches 13 bases. With 7 bases clipped from V and 2 bases from J, the junction kept 5 bases outside the gene matches. Germline lookup yields CDR1 MNHEY and CDR2 SVGAGI. The CDR3 loop spans 15 amino acids. The CDR3 loop is CASTRTSGGPYEQYF. The CDR3 region has the DNA TGTGCCAGCACAAGGACTAGCGGGGGCCCCTACGAGCAGTACTTC.

The chain couples TRBV11-2 to TRBJ2-2, with 11 bases aligning to TRBD2. Germline V gene lookup returns CDR1 SGHAT and CDR2 FQNNGV. Unmatched junction bases numbered 4, after V lost 5 bases and J lost 5 bases. The CDR3 covers 15 residues. CDR3 in DNA: TGTGCCAGCAGCATAGCGGGGGGGCGGACCGGGGAGCTGTTTTTT. Protein product: CASSIAGGRTGELFF.

This chain links TRBV4-3 with TRBJ1-2, with a weak D call TRBD1 (6 bases). Germline V gives CDR1 LGHNA, CDR2 YSLEER. The CDR3 has 15 residues. Trimming pared 3 bases from V and 4 bases from J, leaving 15 bases between. CDR3 sequence: CASSQERQAPYGYTF. The CDR3 coding sequence is TGCGCCAGCAGCCAGGAAAGACAGGCCCCCTATGGCTACACCTTC.

This clone has a single count. The CDR3 reads CASGLVKSLGANEQFF. CDR3 sequence (DNA): TGTGCTAGTGGTTTGGTCAAGTCACTCGGAGCTAATGAGCAGTTCTTC. V gene TRBV12-5 combines with J gene TRBJ2-1; D uncertain. The germline gives CDR1 LGHNT, CDR2 FRNRAP. Trimming left V 0 bases short and J 7 bases short, with 16 bases between. The CDR3 is 16 residues long. Using reference TRBV12-5 and TRBJ2-1 for the parts outside the CDR3, the full variable domain is DARVTQTPRHKVTEMGQEVTMRCQPILGHNTVFWYRQTMMQGLELLAYFRNRAPLDDSGMPKDRFSAEMPDATLATLKIQPSEPRDSAVYFCASGLVKSLGANEQFFGPGTRLTVL.

This chain uses TRBV12-3 or TRBV12-4 with TRBJ1-1; TRBD1 agrees at 7 bases. V dropped 4 bases and J dropped 7; count of bases not matched to a gene: 0. The CDR3 has 11 residues. This chain's CDR3 is CASSSGGEAFF. In DNA form, the CDR3 reads TGTGCCAGCAGTTCAGGGGGTGAAGCTTTCTTT.

This chain links TRBV10-3 with TRBJ2-6; no clear D gene. Trimming left V 10 bases short and J 0 bases short, with 19 bases between. The germline V gene has CDR1 ENHRY and CDR2 SYGVKD. The CDR3 covers 17 residues. CDR3 sequence: CATARVGPPSGANVLTF. CDR3 nucleotide sequence: TGTGCCACCGCCCGGGTGGGTCCACCCTCTGGGGCCAACGTCCTGACTTTC.

This chain links TRBV2 with TRBJ1-5; 8 nucleotides align to TRBD1. This CDR3 spans 15 amino acids. The V segment lost 7 bases and the J segment 1 base; nucleotides outside the gene matches: 6. Looked up from germline, CDR1 is SNHLY and CDR2 is FYNNEI. The CDR3 DNA is TGTGCCAGCACCCTCGACAGGGGCAGCAATCAGCCCCAGCATTTT. Its protein is CASTLDRGSNQPQHF.

The V and J genes are TRBV18 and TRBJ1-2; 9 bases line up with TRBD1. The CDR3 length is 15 residues. Germline CDR1 KGHSH, CDR2 LQKENI. V lost 3 bases to trimming and J lost 8 bases; unmatched junction nucleotides: 10. As DNA, the CDR3 is TGTGCCAGCTCACCCCGGGACAGGGAACTCGGAGGCTACACCTTC. It yields the protein CASSPRDRELGGYTF.